Each of the 18 T cell receptor beta chains below was sequenced from the same sample in a study of blood T cells in healthy people across ages. Primed by a sample-barcoded 5' primer and a J-beta primer mix, a second PCR proceeded for 7 to 11 cycles. TCRdb fed the 5' RACE reads into MiXCR, producing one record per CDR3 protein. The sample lists about 680,000 distinct CDR3 sequences, around 48% occurring once. The sequenced material came from blood. The receptors shown here come from a woman in her sixties in good health.

The gene calls are TRBV27 and TRBJ2-1; no definite D call. Germline V gives CDR1 MNHEY, CDR2 SMNVEV (reference sequence). The CDR3 runs to 14 residues. The V end lost 7 bases, the J end lost 5 bases, and 15 bases lay between the germline ends. The CDR3 loop reads CASKVGPANNEQFF. Here the CDR3 DNA reads TGTGCCAGCAAGGTGGGCCCGGCCAACAATGAGCAGTTCTTC.

The V call is TRBV28, the J call TRBJ2-7; 8 bases are shared with TRBD2. The CDR3 runs 15 residues. Germline CDR1 is MDHEN and CDR2 is SYDVKM. V lost 2 bases to trimming and J lost 1 base; unmatched junction nucleotides: 4. The CDR3 sequence is CASSLQASGSYEQYF. The CDR3 DNA is TGTGCCAGCAGTTTACAGGCTAGCGGGTCCTACGAGCAGTACTTC.

This clonotype came up once. The V gene is TRBV15, the J gene TRBJ2-5, with D unresolved. With 0 bases removed from V and 11 bases from J, the gap between germline ends came to 16 bases. Germline assignment: CDR1 LNHNV and CDR2 YYDKDF (reference sequence). The CDR3 has 14 amino acids. The CDR3 nucleotides read TGTGCCACCAGCAGAGATTCAGGCTACAATGAGCAGTACTTC. This translates into CATSRDSGYNEQYF.

The chain recombines TRBV29-1 with TRBJ2-1; no reliable D call. Germline V gene sequence: CDR1 SQVTM, CDR2 ANQGSEA. The V end was cut by 4 bases, the J end by 3 bases, with 13 bases between. The CDR3 contains 14 residues. DNA for the CDR3: TGCAGCGTTGGTTCGGTGAATTTCTACAATGAGCAGTTCTTC. The encoded protein is CSVGSVNFYNEQFF.

The chain uses TRBV6-2 or TRBV6-3 and TRBJ1-1; D is perhaps TRBD1 (6 bases). This CDR3 has 15 amino acids. The V end lost 6 bases, the J end lost 3 bases, and 17 bases lay between the germline ends. In germline, CDR1 is MNHEY, CDR2 SVGEGT. The CDR3 region is CASSPDRGRDTEAFF. CDR3 coding DNA: TGTGCCAGCAGCCCTGACCGGGGGCGGGACACTGAAGCTTTCTTT.

This sequence joins TRBV27 and TRBJ2-3; D uncertain. V lost 3 bases to trimming and J lost 5 bases, with 12 bases between them. Germline V gene sequence: CDR1 MNHEY, CDR2 SMNVEV (reference sequence). The CDR3 runs 14 residues. The CDR3 loop is CASSFHSPGDTQYF. The CDR3 coding sequence is TGTGCCAGCAGTTTCCACAGCCCTGGAGATACGCAGTATTTT.

This chain joins TRBV9 and TRBJ2-5; D is perhaps TRBD2 (6 bases). Deletions cut 0 bases from V and 2 bases from J, with 14 bases between. CDR1 and CDR2 from the germline V gene are SGDLS and YYNGEE. The CDR3 loop spans 16 amino acids. The CDR3 coding sequence is TGTGCCAGCAGCGTAGACCCCGGGGGTCGTCAAGAGACCCAGTACTTC. It encodes CASSVDPGGRQETQYF.

The chain employs TRBV9 and TRBJ2-1, with 8 bases matching TRBD1. After removal of 2 bases from V and 4 bases from J, the junction contained 5 bases not matched to a gene. Germline V CDR1 and CDR2: SGDLS, YYNGEE. There are 15 residues in the CDR3. Here the CDR3 DNA reads TGTGCCAGCAGCGTTGACAGGGGAGGATACAATGAGCAGTTCTTC. Its translation is CASSVDRGGYNEQFF.

V is TRBV5-1 and J is TRBJ2-3; D is unclear. CDR3 length: 13 amino acids. V lost 4 bases to trimming and J lost 3 bases, with 9 bases between them. CDR1 is SGHRS and CDR2 is YFSETQ in the germline V gene. CDR3 amino acids: CASSSGWTDTQYF. In DNA, the CDR3 is TGCGCCAGCAGCAGTGGGTGGACAGATACGCAGTATTTT.

The genes are TRBV4-3 and TRBJ2-3, with TRBD2 matching over 8 bases. Germline-derived CDR1 and CDR2 are LGHNA and YSLEER. V was clipped by 5 bases and J by 5 bases; unmatched bases: 12. The CDR3 is 16 amino acids. CDR3 bases: TGCGCCAGCAGCAACCTCCAGCGGGGGCTGGGAGATACGCAGTATTTT. Its translation: CASSNLQRGLGDTQYF.

The CDR3 loop is CASSFMDQPQHF. In DNA form, the CDR3 reads TGTGCCAGCAGTTTTATGGATCAGCCCCAGCATTTT. The V call is TRBV28, the J call TRBJ1-5; D ambiguous. Trimming stripped 3 bases from V and 5 bases from J, with 5 bases between. The CDR3 has 12 amino acids. The germline gives CDR1 MDHEN, CDR2 SYDVKM. Full variable domain (remainder filled in from reference TRBV28 and TRBJ1-5): DVKVTQSSRYLVKRTGEKVFLECVQDMDHENMFWYRQDPGLGLRLIYFSYDVKMKEKGDIPEGYSVSREKKERFSLILESASTNQTSMYLCASSFMDQPQHFGDGTRLSIL.

This clonotype was counted a few times. The chain combines TRBV13 with TRBJ2-3; the match to TRBD2 covers 8 bases. The CDR3 length is 16 residues. The germline V gene encodes CDR1 PRHDT and CDR2 FYEKMQ (reference sequence). With V trimmed by 3 bases and J by 2 bases, 7 bases remained unmatched. The CDR3 nucleotides read TGTGCCAGCAGCTTCTCCCAAGCGGGGGCCACAGATACGCAGTATTTT. Translating it yields CASSFSQAGATDTQYF.

V is TRBV6-5 and J is TRBJ2-4, with D uncertain. This CDR3 is built from 15 residues. The V gene's germline CDR1 is MNHEY and CDR2 SVGAGI. With 0 bases removed from V and 1 base from J, the gap between germline ends came to 7 bases. The DNA of the CDR3 is TGTGCCAGCAGTTACTCAAGGAAGGCCAAAAACATTCAGTACTTC. Translated, it gives CASSYSRKAKNIQYF.

The J gene is TRBJ2-5, the V gene TRBV6-1; TRBD1 aligns across 7 bases. Germline CDR1 reads MNHNS; CDR2 reads SASEGT. Trimming cost V 4 bases and J 4 bases; bases outside gene matches: 9. The CDR3 sequence is 15 residues long. The CDR3 spells CASSGLPGGSETQYF. CDR3 DNA sequence: TGTGCCAGCAGTGGACTACCAGGGGGATCAGAGACCCAGTACTTC.

The rearrangement links TRBV9 to TRBJ2-1; D uncertain. Germline values: CDR1 SGDLS, CDR2 YYNGEE. The CDR3 length is 16 residues. The ends were cut back, 0 bases at V and 0 bases at J, with 10 bases in the middle. The CDR3 loop is CASSVDGSNSYNEQFF. As DNA, the CDR3 is TGTGCCAGCAGCGTAGACGGTAGCAACTCCTACAATGAGCAGTTCTTC.

The CDR3 DNA is TGTGCCAGCAGCGTATACAGACATCAAGAGACCCAGTACTTC. It codes for CASSVYRHQETQYF. This chain uses TRBV11-2 with TRBJ2-5; no firm D call. From germline, CDR1 is SGHAT and CDR2 FQNNGV. The CDR3 consists of 14 residues. The ends were cut back, 5 bases at V and 2 bases at J, with 12 bases in the middle.

This clonotype was found a few times. This chain joins TRBV10-3 and TRBJ2-1; D uncertain. The CDR3 totals 13 residues. Deletions cut 8 bases from V and 1 base from J, with 9 bases between. Germline loops: CDR1 ENHRY, CDR2 SYGVKD. CDR3 protein: CAIWDPSYNEQFF. In nucleotides, the CDR3 is TGTGCCATCTGGGATCCTTCCTACAATGAGCAGTTCTTC.

This clonotype was counted a few times. The rearrangement links TRBV20-1 to TRBJ2-7; no clear D. The CDR3 extends over 11 amino acids. Trimming took 5 bases from V and 4 from J, leaving 9 bases between them. Germline CDR1 and CDR2: DFQATT and SNEGSKA (reference sequence). For the CDR3, the DNA is TGCAGTGCTTGGAGCGTATACGAGCAGTACTTC. Translated: CSAWSVYEQYF.